Below, 14 T cell receptor beta chains from the same sample are listed, as sequenced in a study of T cell repertoires in cytomegalovirus infection. These receptors are not linked to any known antigen. TCRdb re-called the reads with MiXCR, one entry per CDR3 protein. The sample lists around 750,000 distinct CDR3 sequences; about 31% were seen once. This material consisted of cultured CD8+ T cells from PBMCs, taken from culture after CMV antigen stimulation. These receptors were taken from a human donor in good health (CMV status not recorded). Some clones in this sample may be carry-over from other donors' samples.

The V gene is TRBV25-1, the J gene TRBJ2-6; 10 nucleotides match TRBD1. The CDR3 consists of 21 residues. Germline V lookup: CDR1 MGHDK, CDR2 SYGVNS. V lost 2 bases and J lost 0; bases outside the gene matches: 13. The CDR3: CASSENFGRDRGSSGANVLTF. The CDR3 nucleotides read TGTGCCAGCAGTGAAAATTTTGGCCGGGACAGGGGTAGCTCTGGGGCCAACGTCCTGACTTTC. Filled out from reference TRBV25-1 and TRBJ2-6, the complete variable domain reads EADIYQTPRYLVIGTGKKITLECSQTMGHDKMYWYQQDPGMELHLIHYSYGVNSTEKGDLSSESTVSRIRTEHFPLTLESARPSHTSQYLCASSENFGRDRGSSGANVLTFGAGSRLTVL.

This clonotype was observed many times. V and J are TRBV7-2 and TRBJ2-7; D is perhaps TRBD2 (5 bases). V was shortened by 1 base and J by 0 bases, with 10 bases between the two germline ends. Germline V gene data show CDR1 as SGHTA and CDR2 as FQGNSA. The CDR3 extends over 15 amino acids. This CDR3 is CASSLELGSSYEQYV. The CDR3 DNA reads TGTGCCAGCAGCTTAGAACTAGGGAGCTCCTACGAGCAGTACGTC.

This chain joins TRBV10-3 and TRBJ1-5, with D possibly being TRBD1 (6 bases). V was shortened by 10 bases and J by 4 bases, with 11 bases between the two germline ends. CDR1 is ENHRY and CDR2 is SYGVKD in the germline V gene. The CDR3 has 12 residues. The CDR3 here is CATKQGNQPQHF. In nucleotides, the CDR3 is TGTGCCACTAAACAGGGAAATCAGCCCCAGCATTTT.

The chain employs TRBV19 and TRBJ2-1; 8 bases match TRBD2. Germline V CDR1 and CDR2: LNHDA, SQIVND (reference sequence). The CDR3 contains 13 residues. Germline trimming cut 1 base from V and 7 bases from J; bases unmatched to any gene: 0. CDR3 loop: CASSIGGGNEQFF. CDR3 in DNA: TGTGCCAGTAGTATAGGCGGGGGGAATGAGCAGTTCTTC.

There are a few counts of this clonotype. The chain uses TRBV19 and TRBJ1-2, with D possibly being TRBD1 (5 bases). Trimming cost V 0 bases and J 6 bases, with 20 bases left between them. CDR1 and CDR2 (germline): LNHDA, SQIVND (reference sequence). The length of the CDR3 is 17 residues. The CDR3 spells CASSIDDVPQGTDGYTF. DNA for the CDR3: TGTGCCAGTAGTATAGATGATGTTCCGCAGGGTACCGATGGCTACACCTTC.

This clonotype was counted only a few times. The chain links TRBV7-2 to TRBJ1-1; tentative D call: TRBD1 (6 bases). CDR1 and CDR2 (germline): SGHTA, FQGNSA. V lost 5 bases to trimming and J lost 11 bases, with 24 bases between them. This CDR3 is 15 amino acids long. The chain's CDR3 is CASSRRGGGGLEAFF. The CDR3 coding sequence is TGTGCCAGCAGCCGACGGGGCGGGGGCGGCTTAGAGGCTTTCTTT.

The chain uses TRBV19 and TRBJ1-1; 10 bases fit TRBD1. With V trimmed by 4 bases and J by 3 bases, 8 bases remained unmatched. This CDR3 comprises 16 residues. CDR1 is LNHDA, CDR2 SQIVND, per germline (reference sequence). The CDR3 bases are TGTGCCAGTAGTAGCCCGGGACAGGGGTGGGACACTGAAGCTTTCTTT. Protein product: CASSSPGQGWDTEAFF.

This clonotype was seen only a few times. This chain connects TRBV12-5 to TRBJ1-2, with 8 bases fitting TRBD1. The germline gives CDR1 LGHNT, CDR2 FRNRAP. Losses at the gene ends were 3 bases for V and 4 bases for J; bases not matched to a gene: 4. The CDR3 covers 14 residues. The CDR3 is CASGLAGGSYGYTF. The CDR3 nucleotides are TGTGCTAGTGGTTTAGCAGGGGGCTCCTATGGCTACACCTTC.

The chain joins TRBV20-1 to TRBJ2-3; tentative D call: TRBD2 (5 bases). V was trimmed by 0 bases and J by 6 bases, leaving 16 bases between them. Germline assignment: CDR1 DFQATT and CDR2 SNEGSKA (reference sequence). This CDR3 region has 15 residues. The CDR3 DNA is TGCAGTGCTAGAGATCTAGAGGGTCCGGCGGATACGCAGTATTTT. Protein: CSARDLEGPADTQYF.

This clonotype was detected ten times or more. This sequence joins TRBV6-6 and TRBJ2-1; TRBD2 agrees at 13 bases. Trimming cost V 6 bases and J 9 bases; bases outside gene matches: 8. Per germline, CDR1 MNHNY and CDR2 SVGAGI (reference sequence). The length of the CDR3 is 15 residues. CDR3 region: CASSTTSGGAREQFF. The CDR3 DNA reads as TGTGCCAGCAGCACCACTAGCGGGGGGGCGCGTGAGCAGTTCTTC.

V usage is TRBV15 and J usage is TRBJ1-3; D unresolved. Germline V lookup: CDR1 LNHNV, CDR2 YYDKDF (reference sequence). Deletions cut 0 bases from V and 1 base from J, with 7 bases between. This CDR3 is 15 amino acids long. The CDR3 coding sequence is TGTGCCACCAGCAGAGATGGGCAGTCTGGAAACACCATATATTTT. Protein product: CATSRDGQSGNTIYF. The variable domain in full, completed from reference TRBV15 and TRBJ1-3, reads DAMVIQNPRYQVTQFGKPVTLSCSQTLNHNVMYWYQQKSSQAPKLLFHYYDKDFNNEADTPDNFQSRRPNTSFCFLDIRSPGLGDTAMYLCATSRDGQSGNTIYFGEGSWLTVV.

The rearrangement uses TRBV7-9 and TRBJ2-7; 11 bases line up with TRBD1. V shed 2 bases, J shed 6 bases, and the junction held 12 bases outside the gene matches. Germline values: CDR1 SEHNR, CDR2 FQNEAQ (reference sequence). The CDR3 has 17 amino acids. The CDR3 coding sequence is TGTGCCAGCAGCTTACCCCCCTCCCGGACAGGGGGCGTCGAGCAGTACTTC. It specifies CASSLPPSRTGGVEQYF.

The chain combines TRBV7-9 with TRBJ1-4; TRBD1 matches at 9 bases. Germline CDR1 and CDR2: SEHNR and FQNEAQ (reference sequence). The V segment lost 1 base and the J segment 0 bases; nucleotides outside the gene matches: 9. CDR3 size: 19 residues. In DNA, the CDR3 is TGTGCCAGCAGCTTAGGTCCACCTCGACAGGGGGCAACTAATGAAAAACTGTTTTTT. This translates into CASSLGPPRQGATNEKLFF.

The chain combines TRBV7-6 with TRBJ1-2; 11 bases fit TRBD1. Germline assignment: CDR1 SGHVS and CDR2 FNYEAQ. The junction had 9 bases not matched to a gene; V was cut back by 1 base and J by 5 bases. The length of the CDR3 is 17 residues. The CDR3 DNA is TGTGCCAGCAGCTTAGGGGCGGACAGGGGGCGCCGGTATGGCTACACCTTC. It yields the protein CASSLGADRGRRYGYTF. Looking up the rest from reference TRBV7-6 and TRBJ1-2 gives the full variable domain: GAGVSQSPRYKVTKRGQDVALRCDPISGHVSLYWYRQALGQGPEFLTYFNYEAQQDKSGLPNDRFSAERPEGSISTLTIQRTEQRDSAMYRCASSLGADRGRRYGYTFGSGTRLTVV.